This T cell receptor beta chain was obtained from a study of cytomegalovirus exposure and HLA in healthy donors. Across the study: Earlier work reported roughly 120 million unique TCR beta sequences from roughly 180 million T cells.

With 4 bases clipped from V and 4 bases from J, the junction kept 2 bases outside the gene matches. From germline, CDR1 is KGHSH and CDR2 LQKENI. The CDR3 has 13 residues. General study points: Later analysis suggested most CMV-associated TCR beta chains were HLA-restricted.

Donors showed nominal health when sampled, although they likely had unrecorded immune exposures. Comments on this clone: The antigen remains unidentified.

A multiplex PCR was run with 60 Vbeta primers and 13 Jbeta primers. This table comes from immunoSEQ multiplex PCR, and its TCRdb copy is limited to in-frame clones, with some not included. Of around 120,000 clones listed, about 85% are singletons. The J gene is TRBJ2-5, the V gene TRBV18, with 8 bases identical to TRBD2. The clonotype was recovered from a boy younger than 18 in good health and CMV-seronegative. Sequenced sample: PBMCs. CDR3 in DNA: TGTGCCAGCTCACTTACTAGCGGAGAGACCCAGTACTTC. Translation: CASSLTSGETQYF.